The 10 T cell receptor beta chains listed next were all sequenced from one sample in a study of cytotoxic CD8 clonotypes in ibrutinib-treated CLL. TCRdb's table, derived via immunoSEQ multiplex PCR, lists solely in-frame clones and lacks some. This sample has approximately 25,000 clones, with roughly two thirds found just once. The input for sequencing was PBMCs, taken at disease progression, from a patient treated with ibrutinib. The receptors come from a human donor with chronic lymphocytic leukemia.

This clone was observed a handful of times. The chain combines TRBV5-1 with TRBJ1-2; D call uncertain. In germline, CDR1 is SGHRS, CDR2 YFSETQ. Trimming removed 0 bases at V and 0 bases at J, with 3 bases between. The CDR3 covers 13 residues. CDR3 nucleotide sequence: TGCGCCAGCAGCTTGGACCCTAACTATGGCTACACCTTC. It is translated as CASSLDPNYGYTF.

The chain links TRBV5-1 to TRBJ1-1; TRBD1 agrees at 8 bases. V dropped 1 base and J dropped 6; count of bases not matched to a gene: 5. The germline gives CDR1 SGHRS, CDR2 YFSETQ. The CDR3 is 14 amino acids. As DNA, the CDR3 is TGCGCCAGCAGCTTGATGCAGGGGGCTGCTGAAGCTTTCTTT. As protein: CASSLMQGAAEAFF.

CDR3 sequence (DNA): TGCGCCAGCAGCCAAGGGACGGCGGGGGGGCCGGGGGAGACCCAGTACTTC. It codes for CASSQGTAGGPGETQYF. V gene TRBV4-1 combines with J gene TRBJ2-5, with TRBD2 matching over 9 bases. The CDR3 is 17 residues long. J lost 5 bases, V lost 1 base, and 11 bases had no gene match. Per germline, CDR1 MGHRA and CDR2 YSYEKL.

The chain combines TRBV15 with TRBJ2-1; D possibly corresponds to TRBD1 (5 bases). Trimming stripped 2 bases from V and 11 bases from J, with 10 bases between. This CDR3 contains 12 residues. CDR1 and CDR2 from the germline V gene are LNHNV and YYDKDF (reference sequence). CDR3 bases: TGTGCCACCAGCAGACAGGGTGGCCAGCAGTTCTTC. Translating gives CATSRQGGQQFF.

CDR3: CASSLTGTQGTDTQYF. The DNA for the CDR3 is TGCGCCAGCAGCTTAACAGGGACTCAGGGCACAGATACGCAGTATTTT. This chain joins TRBV5-1 and TRBJ2-3; either TRBD1 or TRBD2 may fit D (6 bases each). Germline values: CDR1 SGHRS, CDR2 YFSETQ. The V gene lost 2 bases and the J gene lost 1 base, with 14 bases spanning the gap. The CDR3 totals 16 residues.

V usage is TRBV12-5 and J usage is TRBJ2-7; TRBD1 aligns across 10 bases. Germline CDR1 and CDR2: LGHNT and FRNRAP. J was trimmed by 6 bases and V by 5 bases; bases with no gene match: 4. The CDR3 spans 13 residues. CDR3 in DNA: TGTGCTAGTGGTACGACAGGGGGCAGCGAGCAGTACTTC. Its translation is CASGTTGGSEQYF.

This clone was picked up a small number of times. V is TRBV6-6 and J is TRBJ2-1; no clear D. This CDR3 contains 12 residues. Between the trimmed V and J ends, which lost 2 bases and 3 bases, there was a span of 2 bases. From germline, CDR1 is MNHNY and CDR2 SVGAGI (reference sequence). The CDR3 region is CASSYDYNEQFF. The CDR3 DNA is TGTGCCAGCAGTTACGACTACAATGAGCAGTTCTTC.

This sequence joins TRBV20-1 and TRBJ1-1; D is ambiguous. Germline CDR1 reads DFQATT; CDR2 reads SNEGSKA (reference sequence). The length of the CDR3 is 11 residues. V lost 2 bases and J 2 bases, leaving 3 bases between the germline ends. The CDR3 sequence is CSARRNTEAFF. CDR3 nucleotide sequence: TGCAGTGCTAGACGAAACACTGAAGCTTTCTTT.

This clone has only one observation. CDR3 in amino acids: CASSDGTGVWETQYF. CDR3 DNA sequence: TGTGCCAGCAGTGACGGAACAGGGGTGTGGGAGACCCAGTACTTC. The V gene is TRBV2, the J gene TRBJ2-5, with TRBD1 matching 7 bases. Losses at the gene ends were 3 bases for V and 5 bases for J; bases not matched to a gene: 9. Germline V gene lookup returns CDR1 SNHLY and CDR2 FYNNEI. The CDR3 has 15 residues.

This clone occurred once. J is TRBJ1-6 and V is TRBV14; D ambiguous. Germline V gives CDR1 SGHDN, CDR2 FVKESK. Trimming stripped 0 bases from V and 0 bases from J, with 12 bases between. This CDR3 has 18 amino acids. Here the CDR3 reads CASSQESSLFSYNSPLHF. In DNA, the CDR3 is TGTGCCAGCAGCCAAGAAAGCTCCCTCTTCTCCTATAATTCACCCCTCCACTTT.